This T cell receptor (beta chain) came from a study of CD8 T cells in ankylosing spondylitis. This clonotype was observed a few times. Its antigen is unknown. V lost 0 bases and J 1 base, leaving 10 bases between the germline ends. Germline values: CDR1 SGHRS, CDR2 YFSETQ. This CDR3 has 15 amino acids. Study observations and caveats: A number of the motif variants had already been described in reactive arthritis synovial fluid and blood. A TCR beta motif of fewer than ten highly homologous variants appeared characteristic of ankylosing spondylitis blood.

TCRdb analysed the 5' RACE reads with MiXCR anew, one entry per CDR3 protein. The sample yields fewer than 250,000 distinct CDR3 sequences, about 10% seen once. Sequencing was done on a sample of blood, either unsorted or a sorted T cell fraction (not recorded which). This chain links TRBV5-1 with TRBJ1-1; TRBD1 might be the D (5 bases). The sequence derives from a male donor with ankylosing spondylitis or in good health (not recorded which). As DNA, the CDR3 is TGCGCCAGCAGCTTGGTGGGGACCCCGAACACTGAAGCTTTCTTT. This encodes CASSLVGTPNTEAFF.